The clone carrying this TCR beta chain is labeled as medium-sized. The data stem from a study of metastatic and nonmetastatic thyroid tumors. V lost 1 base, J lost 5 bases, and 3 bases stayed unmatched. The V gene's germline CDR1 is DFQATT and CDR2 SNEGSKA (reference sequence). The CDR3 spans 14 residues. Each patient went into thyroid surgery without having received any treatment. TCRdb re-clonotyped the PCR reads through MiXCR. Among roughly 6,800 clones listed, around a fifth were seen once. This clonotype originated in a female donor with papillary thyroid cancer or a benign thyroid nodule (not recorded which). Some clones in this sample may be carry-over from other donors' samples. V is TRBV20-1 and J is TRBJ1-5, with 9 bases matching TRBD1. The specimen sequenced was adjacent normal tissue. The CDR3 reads CSARGDRVYQPQHF. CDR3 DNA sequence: TGCAGTGCTAGAGGGGACAGGGTCTATCAGCCCCAGCATTTT.